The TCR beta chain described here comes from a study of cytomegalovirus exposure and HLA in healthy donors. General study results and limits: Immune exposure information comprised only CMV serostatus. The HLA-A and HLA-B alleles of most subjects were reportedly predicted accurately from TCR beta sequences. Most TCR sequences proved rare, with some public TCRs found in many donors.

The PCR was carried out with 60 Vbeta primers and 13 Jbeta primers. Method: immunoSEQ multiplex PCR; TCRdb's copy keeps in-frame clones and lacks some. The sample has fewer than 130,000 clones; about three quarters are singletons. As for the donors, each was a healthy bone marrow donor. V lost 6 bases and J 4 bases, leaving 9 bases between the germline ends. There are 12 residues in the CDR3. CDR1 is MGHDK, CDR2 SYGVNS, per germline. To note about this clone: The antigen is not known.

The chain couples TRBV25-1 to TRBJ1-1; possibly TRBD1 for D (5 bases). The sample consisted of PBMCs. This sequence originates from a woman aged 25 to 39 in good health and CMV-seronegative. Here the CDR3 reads CASRGPGTEAFF. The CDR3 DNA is TGTGCCAGCAGGGGGCCGGGCACTGAAGCTTTCTTT.